The 3 T cell receptor beta chains given below trace back to one sample, sequenced in a study of Ad26.COV2.S vaccination and SARS-CoV-2 variants. The protocol was immunoSEQ multiplex PCR, while the TCRdb copy is restricted to in-frame clones and leaves out a portion. The sample contains about 440,000 clones, around 91% of which appear only once. Stated treatment: around 19 received Ad26.COV2.S at low or high dose, single or two shots; a few received placebo; per-sample allocation not given. Sample collection was performed on day 63 after the first vaccine or placebo injection. The sample here was peripheral blood, taken in a trial of Ad26.COV2.S vaccine versus placebo. The receptor source for this set is a person aged 18-65 years who received the Ad26.COV2.S COVID-19 vaccine or a placebo.

V is TRBV27 and J is TRBJ1-5; D gene uncertain. This CDR3 has 15 residues. V lost 2 bases and J 2 bases, leaving 10 bases between the germline ends. Germline V gives CDR1 MNHEY, CDR2 SMNVEV (reference sequence). CDR3 nucleotides: TGTGCCAGCAGTTTAGGCCGCACCGGCAATCAGCCCCAGCATTTT. As protein: CASSLGRTGNQPQHF.

The chain recombines TRBV3-1 (or the pseudogene TRBV3-2) with TRBJ1-5; D call uncertain. Germline V gene data show CDR1 as LGHDT and CDR2 as YNNKEL (reference sequence). CDR3 size: 13 residues. V dropped 0 bases and J dropped 7 bases, with 7 bases sitting between them. CDR3 protein: CASSQDRAQPQHF. The CDR3 region has the DNA TGTGCCAGCAGCCAAGATAGGGCACAGCCCCAGCATTTT.

The V gene is TRBV24-1, the J gene TRBJ2-2, with D tentatively TRBD2 (5 bases). The CDR3 spans 15 residues. The ends were cut back, 2 bases at V and 6 bases at J, with 12 bases in the middle. The germline V gene has CDR1 KGHDR and CDR2 SFDVKD. The CDR3 DNA reads as TGTGCCACCAGTGATTCGGGGTCGGGCGCCGGGGAGCTGTTTTTT. Its protein is CATSDSGSGAGELFF.